These 15 T cell receptor beta chains were all obtained from the same sample, sequenced in a study of blood T cell repertoires in COVID-19 (dated by TCRdb to 2020 to 2022). The library was obtained by the immunoSEQ multiplex PCR assay. TCRdb obtained this table from immuneACCESS and retained in-frame rearrangements with V and J assigned. These tables miss some clones; where compared with another copy, unresolved V genes account for less than half of the shortfall, and the remainder is unexplained. The sample table holds approximately 100,000 clones, of which 70% to 90% were seen once. Jointly, the top ten make up approximately 13% of the sample. The sequencing sample was made of peripheral blood. Receptor source: a human donor in a cohort sampled during active COVID-19.

The chain is built from TRBV5-1 and TRBJ2-3, with D possibly TRBD2 on 5 matching bases. Looked up from germline, CDR1 is SGHRS and CDR2 is YFSETQ. The CDR3 runs 14 residues. The V end lost 3 bases, the J end lost 4 bases, and 12 bases lay between the germline ends. For the CDR3, the DNA is TGCGCCAGCAGCTCGGAAGTCGGGGCAGATACGCAGTATTTT. This encodes CASSSEVGADTQYF.

The genes are TRBV11-2 and TRBJ1-2, with TRBD1 matching over 9 bases. Germline values: CDR1 SGHAT, CDR2 FQNNGV. The CDR3 runs 18 residues. The junction had 8 bases not matched to a gene; V was cut back by 0 bases and J by 0 bases. The CDR3 region is CASSLEGTGMLTNYGYTF. CDR3 nucleotide sequence: TGTGCCAGCAGCTTAGAGGGGACAGGGATGCTTACTAACTATGGCTACACCTTC.

V usage is TRBV9 and J usage is TRBJ2-1; 13 bases line up with TRBD2. The germline V gene encodes CDR1 SGDLS and CDR2 YYNGEE. J lost 7 bases, V lost 4 bases, and 5 bases had no gene match. The length of the CDR3 is 15 residues. The CDR3 DNA sequence: TGTGCCAGCAGCACTAGCGGGGGGGCGGGAAATGAGCAGTTCTTC. Protein: CASSTSGGAGNEQFF.

The chain uses TRBV19 and TRBJ2-5, with a possible D match to TRBD2 (6 bases). The germline V and J ends were trimmed by 4 bases and 5 bases, with 17 bases remaining between them. This CDR3 spans 15 amino acids. Germline-derived CDR1 and CDR2 are LNHDA and SQIVND (reference sequence). The DNA of the CDR3 is TGTGCCAGTAGTAACCCCTCGGGGAGGCTGGAGACCCAGTACTTC. This translates into CASSNPSGRLETQYF.

The rearrangement uses TRBV11-2 and TRBJ2-1; TRBD1 agrees at 7 bases. The CDR3 is made up of 18 amino acids. Per the germline V gene, CDR1 is SGHAT and CDR2 is FQNNGV. V lost 4 bases to trimming and J lost 7 bases; unmatched junction nucleotides: 19. The CDR3 nucleotides read TGTGCCAGCAGCTCTGTGAGACGACAGGGCAAGTTTAGGAATGAGCAGTTCTTC. This translates into CASSSVRRQGKFRNEQFF.

This clone was seen just once. The chain employs TRBV11-2 and TRBJ2-1; TRBD1 aligns across 7 bases. Germline assignment: CDR1 SGHAT and CDR2 FQNNGV. With V trimmed by 5 bases and J by 7 bases, 11 bases remained unmatched. This CDR3 is built from 15 residues. The CDR3 DNA reads TGTGCCAGCAGCCCGACCTCGACAGGGATAAATGAGCAGTTCTTC. It specifies CASSPTSTGINEQFF.

This CDR3 reads CASSLQGQGRGYTF. The CDR3, as DNA: TGCGCCAGCAGCCTACAGGGCCAGGGTCGGGGCTACACCTTC. The chain recombines TRBV5-1 with TRBJ1-2; D possibly corresponds to TRBD1 (6 bases). Trimming cost V 4 bases and J 8 bases, with 18 bases left between them. The CDR3 sequence is 14 residues long. Germline V gene data show CDR1 as SGHRS and CDR2 as YFSETQ.

This clone was counted at least ten times. This rearrangement joins TRBV6-5 to TRBJ1-1, with no clear D. The CDR3 covers 12 residues. The V end was cut by 6 bases, the J end by 4 bases, with 9 bases between. Per the germline V gene, CDR1 is MNHEY and CDR2 is SVGAGI. DNA of the CDR3: TGTGCCAGCAGAGAGGGTAGCACTGAAGCTTTCTTT. Protein: CASREGSTEAFF.

This clone came up once. V and J are TRBV11-2 and TRBJ1-2, with 7 nucleotides matching TRBD1. The J segment lost 2 bases and the V segment lost 3 bases, leaving 3 bases of the junction unmatched. Looked up from germline, CDR1 is SGHAT and CDR2 is FQNNGV. The CDR3 is 14 residues long. CDR3: CASSFDRVNYGYTF. The CDR3 region has the DNA TGTGCCAGCAGCTTCGACAGGGTAAACTATGGCTACACCTTC.

The J gene is TRBJ2-5, the V gene TRBV19, with 11 positions matching TRBD2. Germline V gives CDR1 LNHDA, CDR2 SQIVND (reference sequence). The CDR3 has 15 amino acids. V dropped 5 bases and J dropped 5; count of bases not matched to a gene: 7. For the CDR3, the DNA is TGTGCCAGTAGTGGGATAGCGGGGGGGAGCGAGACCCAGTACTTC. It is translated as CASSGIAGGSETQYF.

The chain employs TRBV7-2 and TRBJ2-2; D ambiguous. V lost 1 base, J lost 1 base, and 7 bases lay in between. There are 15 residues in the CDR3. Germline V gene data show CDR1 as SGHTA and CDR2 as FQGNSA. The CDR3 DNA sequence: TGTGCCAGCAGCTTAGGCCGCGTGAACACCGGGGAGCTGTTTTTT. Translating gives CASSLGRVNTGELFF.

The rearrangement uses TRBV27 and TRBJ1-1; TRBD1 might be the D (6 bases). The CDR3 length is 15 residues. Deletions cut 5 bases from V and 0 bases from J, with 13 bases between. CDR1 and CDR2 from the germline V gene are MNHEY and SMNVEV (reference sequence). CDR3: CASSPPQGLNTEAFF. As DNA, the CDR3 is TGTGCCAGCAGTCCCCCCCAGGGGTTGAACACTGAAGCTTTCTTT.

This chain uses TRBV19 with TRBJ2-3, with 8 nucleotides matching TRBD2. CDR3 length: 17 amino acids. With V trimmed by 0 bases and J by 4 bases, 9 bases remained unmatched. Germline CDR1 and CDR2: LNHDA and SQIVND (reference sequence). The CDR3 sequence is CASSIDGAGGVADTQYF. Here the CDR3 DNA reads TGTGCCAGTAGTATAGATGGGGCGGGAGGAGTAGCAGATACGCAGTATTTT.

The chain combines TRBV11-2 with TRBJ2-5; D remains ambiguous. This CDR3 comprises 14 residues. CDR1 is SGHAT, CDR2 FQNNGV, per germline. The V end was cut by 3 bases, the J end by 4 bases, with 12 bases between. The CDR3 DNA is TGTGCCAGCAGCTTTGCGTTGAACGGAGAGACCCAGTACTTC. This codes for CASSFALNGETQYF.

This sequence joins TRBV19 and TRBJ1-1, with no clear D. The ends were cut back, 6 bases at V and 2 bases at J, with 19 bases in the middle. Per germline, CDR1 LNHDA and CDR2 SQIVND (reference sequence). The CDR3 is 16 residues long. The CDR3 nucleotides read TGTGCCAGTAGCCTCCTGATGGGCAGGCCCAACACTGAAGCTTTCTTT. Translating gives CASSLLMGRPNTEAFF.